The clone carrying this TCR beta chain showed up just a few times. Its antigen is undetermined. TCRB transcripts that were expressed got sequenced, as all of the isolated RNA had been reverse transcribed. The protocol was immunoSEQ multiplex PCR, while the TCRdb copy is restricted to in-frame clones and leaves out a portion. Seen here are some 360,000 clones, roughly a tenth observed once, and the top ten hold less than 0.65%. This sample stems from a study of beta chain features in type 1 diabetes. Study findings and constraints: Moderately but significantly shorter TCRB CDR3s were found in Type 1 diabetes patients in all four CD4+ subsets.

The CDR3 length is 14 residues. Per germline, CDR1 MNHEY and CDR2 SVGAGI. V lost 2 bases and J 1 base, leaving 8 bases between the germline ends. The clonotype was recovered from a man aged 30-40 years with type 1 diabetes. Material: central memory CD4+ T cells from blood. The gene calls are TRBV6-5 and TRBJ1-1; D ambiguous. CDR3 amino acids: CASSYGPQNTEAFF. CDR3 nucleotides: TGTGCCAGCAGTTACGGGCCGCAGAACACTGAAGCTTTCTTT.